A selection of T cell receptor beta chains follows, all from one sample in a study of T cells in Graves' hyperthyroidism and ophthalmopathy. TCRdb ran MiXCR on the multiplex PCR reads and lists one entry per CDR3 protein. Seen here are about 200,000 distinct CDR3 sequences, around 18% observed once, and the top ten hold around 43%. The sample consisted of blood. All receptors come from a man aged 40-55 years with Graves' hyperthyroidism. Each CDR3 is given with its conserved first and last residue. Each record gives: D gene, clone size, V gene, J gene, CDR3 protein, CDR3 DNA. D genes are given only for firm matches. Expanded clones get a size class; other rows say once, few or many, or leave the size out.

TRBD2	NA	TRBV4-3	TRBJ2-1	CASSQDKVLADEQFF	TGCGCCAGCAGCCAAGATAAAGTCCTAGCGGATGAGCAGTTCTTC
TRBD1	many	TRBV28	TRBJ1-1	CASSGTGRVTEAFF	TGTGCCAGCAGTGGGACAGGTCGTGTCACTGAAGCTTTCTTT
NA	many	TRBV7-2	TRBJ1-3	CASSLVVGSGNTIYF	TGTGCCAGCAGCTTAGTTGTTGGCTCTGGAAACACCATATATTTT
NA	many	TRBV20-1	TRBJ1-5	CSARGRQVNQPQHF	TGCAGTGCTAGAGGAAGACAGGTCAATCAGCCCCAGCATTTT
NA	many	TRBV7-6	TRBJ1-1	CASSLAPGGGPEAFF	TGTGCCAGCAGCTTAGCGCCGGGAGGGGGGCCTGAAGCTTTCTTT
NA	many	TRBV20-1	TRBJ1-3	CSARDRLKLSGNTIYF	TGCAGTGCTAGAGATCGTCTTAAGCTGTCTGGAAACACCATATATTTT
NA	many	TRBV18	TRBJ2-5	CASSILPRRETQYF	TGTGCCAGCTCAATCCTTCCCAGGAGGGAGACCCAGTACTTC
NA	many	TRBV7-3	TRBJ2-7	CASSTTGTSSYEQYF	TGTGCCAGCAGCACTACAGGGACGAGCTCCTACGAGCAGTACTTC
TRBD1	many	TRBV6-2/TRBV6-3	TRBJ1-5	CASRTGVKQPQHF	TGTGCCAGCAGAACAGGGGTAAAACAGCCCCAGCATTTT
TRBD1	many	TRBV2	TRBJ1-2	CASSERQGPRGYTF	TGTGCCAGCAGTGAACGACAGGGCCCGCGGGGCTACACCTTC
NA	many	TRBV20-1	TRBJ2-3	CSARDSLGADTQYF	TGCAGTGCTAGAGATAGCCTAGGGGCAGATACGCAGTATTTT
NA	once	TRBV19	TRBJ2-3	CASNRDTTSDTQYF	TGTGCCAGTAACCGGGACACCACCTCAGATACGCAGTATTTT
TRBD2	many	TRBV12-3/TRBV12-4	TRBJ2-5	CASSLVSSGLQETQYF	TGTGCCAGCAGTTTAGTCTCTAGCGGGCTCCAAGAGACCCAGTACTTC
TRBD1	NA	TRBV19	TRBJ2-6	CASSLDLGQGVSGANVLTF	TGTGCCAGTAGTCTTGATTTGGGCCAGGGGGTCTCTGGGGCCAACGTCCTGACTTTC
TRBD2	many	TRBV20-1	TRBJ2-1	CSARDRLAGSNEQFF	TGCAGTGCTAGAGATCGTCTAGCGGGTTCCAATGAGCAGTTCTTC
TRBD1	NA	TRBV12-3/TRBV12-4	TRBJ1-5	CASRPGTASNQPQHF	TGTGCCAGCAGGCCCGGGACAGCTAGCAATCAGCCCCAGCATTTT
NA	NA	TRBV3-1	TRBJ2-7	CASSQHTGYEQYF	TGTGCCAGCAGCCAACATACCGGCTACGAGCAGTACTTC
NA	medium-sized	TRBV6-1	TRBJ2-5	CASTRETQYF	TGTGCCAGCACTCGGGAGACCCAGTACTTC
NA	NA	TRBV6-1	TRBJ1-4	CASSEAETATNEKLFF	TGTGCCAGCAGTGAAGCGGAGACGGCAACTAATGAAAAACTGTTTTTT
TRBD1	NA	TRBV6-1	TRBJ2-7	CASIRDRFFYEQYF	TGTGCCAGCATCCGGGACAGGTTCTTCTACGAGCAGTACTTC
TRBD1	many	TRBV27	TRBJ1-4	CASGRDRAATNEKLFF	TGTGCCAGCGGTAGGGACAGGGCGGCAACTAATGAAAAACTGTTTTTT
NA	many	TRBV27	TRBJ2-3	CASSLKVTDTQYF	TGTGCCAGCAGTTTAAAGGTCACAGATACGCAGTATTTT
NA	few	TRBV5-8	TRBJ2-3	CASSPRGGPDTQYF	TGTGCCAGCAGCCCAAGAGGGGGGCCAGATACGCAGTATTTT
NA	many	TRBV20-1	TRBJ1-1	CSTRLNTEAFF	TGCAGTACTCGATTGAACACTGAAGCTTTCTTT
TRBD2	NA	TRBV7-2	TRBJ2-1	CASSSSSGGALEQFF	TGTGCCAGCAGCTCTTCTAGCGGGGGGGCTTTGGAGCAGTTCTTC
NA	NA	TRBV29-1	TRBJ1-1	CSVRARSTEAFF	TGCAGCGTCCGGGCCCGGTCCACTGAAGCTTTCTTT
NA	few	TRBV29-1	TRBJ1-1	CSAITGLEDTEAFF	TGCAGCGCGATAACCGGACTGGAGGACACTGAAGCTTTCTTT
TRBD1	many	TRBV7-2	TRBJ1-2	CASSSGQGLGYTF	TGTGCCAGCAGCTCGGGACAGGGGCTCGGCTACACCTTC
TRBD1	many	TRBV7-9	TRBJ1-2	CASSPDRDYGYTF	TGTGCCAGCAGCCCGGACAGGGACTATGGCTACACCTTC
NA	many	TRBV5-5	TRBJ1-4	CASSLGGMYEKLFF	TGTGCCAGCAGCTTGGGAGGGATGTATGAAAAACTGTTTTTT
NA	many	TRBV7-2	TRBJ1-6	CASSLIQGNSPLHF	TGTGCCAGCAGCTTAATCCAGGGGAATTCACCCCTCCACTTT
TRBD1	NA	TRBV5-1	TRBJ1-2	CASSHGQDYGYTF	TGCGCCAGCAGCCACGGACAGGACTATGGCTACACCTTC
TRBD2	NA	TRBV20-1	TRBJ2-1	CSVAGGEQFF	TGCAGTGTAGCGGGGGGTGAGCAGTTCTTC
NA	NA	TRBV7-2	TRBJ1-5	CASSTQAGQPQHF	TGTGCCAGCAGCACCCAGGCCGGTCAGCCCCAGCATTTT
TRBD1	NA	TRBV11-2	TRBJ1-2	CASSLRGTGRKVDGYTF	TGTGCCAGCAGCCTCCGCGGGACAGGGAGAAAAGTAGATGGCTACACCTTC
NA	many	TRBV7-6	TRBJ2-3	CASSSIRDTQYF	TGTGCCAGCAGCTCGATCCGAGATACGCAGTATTTT
NA	NA	TRBV5-1	TRBJ2-2	CASRKVGIAGELFF	TGCGCCAGTCGCAAGGTAGGGATCGCCGGGGAGCTGTTTTTT
NA	many	TRBV20-1	TRBJ1-1	CSAREQGNTEAFF	TGCAGTGCTAGAGAGCAGGGGAACACTGAAGCTTTCTTT